These 23 T cell receptor beta chains came from one sample sequenced in a study of T cells expressing NK-cell markers. TCRdb reprocessed the 5' RACE reads and reports one entry per CDR3 protein, with no DNA. This sample's table has 500,000 to 600,000 distinct CDR3 sequences. Material for sequencing was blood T cells: a sorted CD56 or NKG2C T cell subset, CD4+ or CD8+ T cells, or bulk PBMC T cells (not recorded which). These TCRs come from a man between 18 and 35 years old in good health.

CDR3 protein: CASSQDRGRNQPQHF. V and J are TRBV12-3 or TRBV12-4 and TRBJ1-5; TCRdb indicates TRBD1, and absent DNA this call remains unverified. CDR3 size: 15 residues.

The genes are TRBV6-1 and TRBJ1-1. The CDR3 totals 13 residues. The germline V gene encodes CDR1 MNHNS and CDR2 SASEGT. The CDR3: CASSEALGTEAFF.

The chain recombines TRBV12-3 or TRBV12-4 with TRBJ2-1; the TCRdb D gene call, TRBD1, has no DNA to confirm it. This CDR3 region has 14 residues. CDR3 amino acids: CASESGTGYNEQFF.

The chain combines TRBV5-1 with TRBJ2-7; TCRdb's D gene call, TRBD1, goes unchecked for lack of DNA. CDR1 is SGHRS, CDR2 YFSETQ, per germline. The CDR3 loop spans 14 amino acids. Here the CDR3 reads CASSEEGASYEQYF.

The rearrangement uses TRBV28 and TRBJ1-1. CDR1 is MDHEN, CDR2 SYDVKM, per germline. This CDR3 spans 12 amino acids. The chain's CDR3 is CASRTLATEAFF.

The chain is built from TRBV20-1 and TRBJ2-3; the D call of TRBD2 rests on TCRdb alone, since no DNA is present to check it. In germline, CDR1 is DFQATT, CDR2 SNEGSKA (reference sequence). The CDR3 runs to 13 residues. The CDR3 reads CSAGTPPTDTQYF.

The chain recombines TRBV6-2 or TRBV6-3 with TRBJ2-1; TCRdb gives TRBD1 as the D gene, but with no DNA this cannot be confirmed. In germline, CDR1 is MNHEY, CDR2 SVGEGT. The CDR3 spans 13 residues. CDR3 protein: CATGGNGIGEQFF.

This sequence joins TRBV6-5 and TRBJ1-1. CDR1 MNHEY and CDR2 SVGAGI come from the germline V gene. The CDR3 is 14 residues long. The CDR3 loop is CASSYMASDTEAFF.

This chain uses TRBV10-3 with TRBJ2-2; TCRdb reports TRBD1, a call that lacks DNA to check it against. CDR1 is ENHRY, CDR2 SYGVKD, per germline. This CDR3 is 14 amino acids long. The CDR3 sequence is CAIKASRGPGELFF.

The chain is built from TRBV7-9 and TRBJ1-1. Germline V gene lookup returns CDR1 SEHNR and CDR2 FQNEAQ (reference sequence). This CDR3 has 17 amino acids. CDR3: CASSLVPSRTFIETAFF.

The rearrangement joins TRBV29-1 to TRBJ2-3; the D call of TRBD1 rests on TCRdb alone, since no DNA is present to check it. Germline V gene lookup returns CDR1 SQVTM and CDR2 ANQGSEA. CDR3 length: 13 amino acids. This CDR3 is CSVGTGSVDTQYF.

The chain has TRBV4-1 and TRBJ2-1; without DNA, the TCRdb call of TRBD2 cannot be checked. The CDR3 is 17 residues long. Germline V CDR1 and CDR2: MGHRA, YSYEKL. The CDR3 reads CASSQESAGLIYNEQFF.

The rearrangement joins TRBV18 to TRBJ2-7; without DNA, the TCRdb call of TRBD1 cannot be checked. Germline V lookup: CDR1 KGHSH, CDR2 LQKENI. The CDR3 consists of 16 residues. The CDR3 here is CASSPPEGAMSYEQYF.

The V call is TRBV5-1, the J call TRBJ1-5; there is no DNA to check the TCRdb D call of TRBD1. The CDR3 is 14 amino acids. Germline V CDR1 and CDR2: SGHRS, YFSETQ. The CDR3 spells CASSNGTYNQPQHF.

The V call is TRBV28, the J call TRBJ2-7. Germline V lookup: CDR1 MDHEN, CDR2 SYDVKM. The CDR3 is 13 residues long. CDR3 sequence reads: CASSFQSSYEQYF.

The chain uses TRBV10-3 and TRBJ1-5. The CDR3 loop spans 12 amino acids. The germline CDR1 and CDR2 sequences are ENHRY and SYGVKD. This chain's CDR3 is CAISESSQPQHF.

The genes are TRBV6-5 and TRBJ1-2; the TRBD1 assignment by TCRdb is unverifiable without DNA. The CDR3 extends over 15 amino acids. Per germline, CDR1 MNHEY and CDR2 SVGAGI. Here the CDR3 reads CASSYPFGTTDGYTF.

The V call is TRBV11-1, the J call TRBJ2-7; TCRdb's D call, TRBD1, is unchecked because there is no DNA. Germline assignment: CDR1 SGHAT and CDR2 FQDESV (reference sequence). This CDR3 contains 19 residues. The CDR3 sequence is CASSGSGIETGGRIYEQYF.

The rearrangement uses TRBV5-6 and TRBJ2-1; TCRdb designates TRBD2, a call that cannot be tested without DNA. Germline-derived CDR1 and CDR2 are SGHDT and YYEEEE. The CDR3 has 14 amino acids. CDR3 protein: CASSSPRTPDEQFF.

The V gene is TRBV5-5, the J gene TRBJ2-6. The germline V gene encodes CDR1 SGHKS and CDR2 YYEKEE (reference sequence). CDR3 length equals 15 residues. CDR3: CASSLYPSGANVLTF. Variable domain in full (rest from reference TRBV5-5 and TRBJ2-6): DAGVTQSPTHLIKTRGQQVTLRCSPISGHKSVSWYQQVLGQGPQFIFQYYEKEERGRGNFPDRFSARQFPNYSSELNVNALLLGDSALYLCASSLYPSGANVLTFGAGSRLTVL.

The V gene is TRBV6-5, the J gene TRBJ1-5. The germline V gene has CDR1 MNHEY and CDR2 SVGAGI. The CDR3 length is 16 residues. The CDR3 spells CASSYSRAAYNQPQHF.

The chain is built from TRBV25-1 and TRBJ1-3; checking the TCRdb D call of TRBD1 is not possible without DNA. Per the germline V gene, CDR1 is MGHDK and CDR2 is SYGVNS. This CDR3 comprises 14 residues. The CDR3 spells CASSSGTPGNTIYF.

V gene TRBV15 combines with J gene TRBJ2-3; TCRdb lists TRBD1, though no DNA is available to test this call. Germline V gives CDR1 LNHNV, CDR2 YYDKDF (reference sequence). The length of the CDR3 is 15 residues. Here the CDR3 reads CATSRAHRGTDTQYF.